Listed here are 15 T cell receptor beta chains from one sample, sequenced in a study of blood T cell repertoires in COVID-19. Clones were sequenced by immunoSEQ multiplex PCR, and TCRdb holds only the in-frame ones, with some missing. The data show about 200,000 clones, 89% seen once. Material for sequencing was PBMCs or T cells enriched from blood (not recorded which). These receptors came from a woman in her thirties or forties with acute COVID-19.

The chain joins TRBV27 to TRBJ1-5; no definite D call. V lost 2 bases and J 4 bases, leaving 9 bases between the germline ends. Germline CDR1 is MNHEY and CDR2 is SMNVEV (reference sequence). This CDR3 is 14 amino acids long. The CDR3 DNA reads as TGTGCCAGCAGTTTACGACGGCGGAATCAGCCCCAGCATTTT. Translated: CASSLRRRNQPQHF.

The CDR3 region is CASSPTLDRGGSYEQYF. In DNA form, the CDR3 reads TGTGCCAGCAGCCCCACCCTCGACAGGGGAGGCTCCTACGAGCAGTACTTC. This chain connects TRBV7-2 to TRBJ2-7, with TRBD1 identical over 8 bases. This CDR3 has 17 residues. With V trimmed by 5 bases and J by 0 bases, 12 bases remained unmatched. CDR1 and CDR2 (germline): SGHTA, FQGNSA.

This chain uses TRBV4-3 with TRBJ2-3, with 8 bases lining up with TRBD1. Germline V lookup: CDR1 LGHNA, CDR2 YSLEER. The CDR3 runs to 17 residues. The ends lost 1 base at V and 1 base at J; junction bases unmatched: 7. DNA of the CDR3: TGCGCCAGCAGCCAAGGGACAGGGTACGACGGCACAGATACGCAGTATTTT. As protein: CASSQGTGYDGTDTQYF.

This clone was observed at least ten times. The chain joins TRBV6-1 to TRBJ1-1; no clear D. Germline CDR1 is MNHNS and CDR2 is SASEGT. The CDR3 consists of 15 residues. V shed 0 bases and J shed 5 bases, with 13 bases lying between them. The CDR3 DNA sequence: TGTGCCAGCAGTGAAGCGCCGGGGAGTCAAACTGAAGCTTTCTTT. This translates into CASSEAPGSQTEAFF.

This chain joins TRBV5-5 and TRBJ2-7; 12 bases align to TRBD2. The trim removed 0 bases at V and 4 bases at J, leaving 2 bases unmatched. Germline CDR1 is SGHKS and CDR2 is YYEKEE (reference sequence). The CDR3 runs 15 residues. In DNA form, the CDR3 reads TGTGCCAGCAGCTTGGGACTAGCGGGGGTTTACGAGCAGTACTTC. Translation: CASSLGLAGVYEQYF.

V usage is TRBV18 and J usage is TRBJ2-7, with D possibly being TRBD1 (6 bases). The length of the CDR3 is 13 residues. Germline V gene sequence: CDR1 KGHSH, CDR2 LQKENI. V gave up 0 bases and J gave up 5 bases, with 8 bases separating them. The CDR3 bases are TGTGCCAGCTCACCACCGGCAGGGGACGAGCAGTACTTC. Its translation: CASSPPAGDEQYF.

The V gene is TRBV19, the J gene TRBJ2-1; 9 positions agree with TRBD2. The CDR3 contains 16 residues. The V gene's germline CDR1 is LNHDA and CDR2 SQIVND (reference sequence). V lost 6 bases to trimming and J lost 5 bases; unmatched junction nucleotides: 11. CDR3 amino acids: CASRWREGRPDNEQFF. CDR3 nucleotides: TGTGCCAGTAGGTGGCGGGAGGGCCGTCCGGACAATGAGCAGTTCTTC.

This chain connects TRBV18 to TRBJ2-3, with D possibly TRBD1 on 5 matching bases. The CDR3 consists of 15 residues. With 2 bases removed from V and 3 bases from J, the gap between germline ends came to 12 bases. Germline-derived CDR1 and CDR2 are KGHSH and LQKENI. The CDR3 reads CASSPGVTETDTQYF. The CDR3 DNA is TGTGCCAGCTCACCAGGGGTGACAGAGACAGATACGCAGTATTTT.

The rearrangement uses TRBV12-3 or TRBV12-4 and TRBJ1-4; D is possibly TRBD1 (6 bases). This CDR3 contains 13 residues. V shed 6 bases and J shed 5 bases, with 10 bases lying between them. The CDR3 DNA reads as TGTGCCAGCAGCAGGACAGCGAATGAAAAACTGTTTTTT. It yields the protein CASSRTANEKLFF.

CDR3 in DNA: TGTGCTAGTGGTCCAGACAGGTCGCTTAGTATCGGGGAGCTGTTTTTT. Its translation: CASGPDRSLSIGELFF. The chain couples TRBV12-5 to TRBJ2-2; the D gene is possibly TRBD1 (6 bases). V was pared by 5 bases and J by 7 bases, with 20 bases between. The CDR3 is made up of 16 amino acids. The germline V gene has CDR1 LGHNT and CDR2 FRNRAP.

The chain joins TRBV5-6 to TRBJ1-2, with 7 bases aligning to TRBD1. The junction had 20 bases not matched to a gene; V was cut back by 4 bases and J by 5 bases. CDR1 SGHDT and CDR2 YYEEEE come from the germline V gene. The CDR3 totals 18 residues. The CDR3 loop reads CASSGGTGQTLWTYGYTF. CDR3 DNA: TGTGCCAGCAGCGGCGGGACGGGACAGACTCTATGGACTTATGGCTACACCTTC.

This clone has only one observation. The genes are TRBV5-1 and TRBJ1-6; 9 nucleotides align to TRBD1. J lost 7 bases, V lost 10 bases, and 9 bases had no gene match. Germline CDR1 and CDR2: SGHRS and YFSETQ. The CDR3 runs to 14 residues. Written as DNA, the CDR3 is TGCGCCTCCCAGGACGGGACAGGGAATTCACCCCTCCACTTT. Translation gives CASQDGTGNSPLHF.

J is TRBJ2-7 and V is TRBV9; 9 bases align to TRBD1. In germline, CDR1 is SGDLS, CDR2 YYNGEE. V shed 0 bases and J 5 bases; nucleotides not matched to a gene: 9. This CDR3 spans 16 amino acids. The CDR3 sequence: CASSVGGTGLLNEQYF. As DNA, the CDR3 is TGTGCCAGCAGCGTAGGCGGGACAGGGCTCCTGAACGAGCAGTACTTC.

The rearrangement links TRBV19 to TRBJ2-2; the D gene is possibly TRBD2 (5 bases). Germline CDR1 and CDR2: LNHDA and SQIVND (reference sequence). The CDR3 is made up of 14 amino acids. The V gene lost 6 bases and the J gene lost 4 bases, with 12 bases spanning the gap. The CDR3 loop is CASSGLRSTGELFF. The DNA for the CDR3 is TGTGCCAGTAGCGGACTCCGGAGCACCGGGGAGCTGTTTTTT.

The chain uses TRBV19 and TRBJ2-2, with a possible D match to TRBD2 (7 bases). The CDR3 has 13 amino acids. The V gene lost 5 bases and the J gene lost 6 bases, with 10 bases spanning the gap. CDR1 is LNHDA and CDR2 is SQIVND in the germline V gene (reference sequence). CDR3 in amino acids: CASSRGAAGELFF. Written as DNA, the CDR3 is TGTGCCAGTAGTCGGGGGGCTGCCGGGGAGCTGTTTTTT.